These 10 T cell receptor beta chains were all obtained from the same sample, sequenced in a study of blood T cells in healthy people across ages. The use of a sample-barcoded 5' primer and a J-beta primer mix characterized a second PCR of roughly 7 to 12 cycles. Each CDR3 protein gets one entry after TCRdb re-called the 5' RACE reads with MiXCR. The sample yields 1 million or so distinct CDR3 sequences, 20% to 25% seen once. The data also belong to a second study, concerning T cells of mothers and their children.

Sequences were obtained from blood. These receptors were collected from a girl aged 2-10 years in good health.

There are a few counts of this clonotype. The V call is TRBV20-1, the J call TRBJ1-4, with D perhaps matching TRBD1 (5 bases). This CDR3 is 14 amino acids long. The ends were cut back, 4 bases at V and 1 base at J, with 10 bases in the middle. Per the germline V gene, CDR1 is DFQATT and CDR2 is SNEGSKA (reference sequence). The CDR3: CSAMGGVTNEKLFF. The CDR3 DNA follows: TGCAGTGCTATGGGAGGGGTAACTAATGAAAAACTGTTTTTT.

The genes are TRBV13 and TRBJ1-6, with D possibly TRBD1 on 6 matching bases. The V and J ends lost 5 bases and 9 bases respectively, with 20 bases between them. This CDR3 comprises 16 residues. The germline gives CDR1 PRHDT, CDR2 FYEKMQ (reference sequence). CDR3: CASSLGQTHLASPLHF. DNA for the CDR3: TGTGCCAGCAGCCTCGGACAGACTCACCTGGCTTCACCCCTCCACTTT.

Of note for this clonotype: An end of the junction does not agree with germline; a read error may underlie this. This chain links TRBV12-3 or TRBV12-4 with TRBJ2-3; 8 bases agree with TRBD2. The CDR3 has 15 amino acids. CDR3 region: CASSWGSGVTDTRYF. The DNA for the CDR3 is TGTGCCAGCAGTTGGGGTAGCGGGGTCACAGATACGCGGTATTTT.

In this sample, this clonotype turned up a few times. The V gene is TRBV5-1, the J gene TRBJ1-2; D is uncertain. The CDR3 extends over 14 amino acids. In germline, CDR1 is SGHRS, CDR2 YFSETQ. The V end lost 3 bases, the J end lost 3 bases, and 12 bases lay between the germline ends. The DNA for the CDR3 is TGCGCCAGCAGCTCAGACCCAAATTACTATGGCTACACCTTC. Encoded protein: CASSSDPNYYGYTF.

The chain has TRBV4-1 and TRBJ1-1, with TRBD1 identical over 7 bases. V lost 3 bases, J lost 1 base, and 5 bases stayed unmatched. Germline values: CDR1 MGHRA, CDR2 YSYEKL. The CDR3 runs 15 residues. CDR3 in DNA: TGCGCCAGCAGCCACCAAGGACAGGCGAACACTGAAGCTTTCTTT. Its translation: CASSHQGQANTEAFF.

CDR3 nucleotide sequence: TGTGCCAGCAGTTACACCCTAAATGAGCAGTTCTTC. This gives the protein CASSYTLNEQFF. The chain recombines TRBV6-5 with TRBJ2-1; D remains unclear. V shed 2 bases and J shed 7 bases, with 6 bases lying between them. CDR3 size: 12 residues. Germline lookup yields CDR1 MNHEY and CDR2 SVGAGI.

This chain uses TRBV6-1 with TRBJ2-5; the match to TRBD1 covers 7 bases. Germline V gene lookup returns CDR1 MNHNS and CDR2 SASEGT. The CDR3 consists of 13 residues. V dropped 4 bases and J dropped 4; count of bases not matched to a gene: 3. The CDR3 here is CASSATGIETQYF. The CDR3 DNA reads TGTGCCAGCAGTGCGACAGGGATAGAGACCCAGTACTTC.

The sample holds a few counts of this clonotype. This chain links TRBV28 with TRBJ2-1; D uncertain. Germline CDR1 MDHEN, CDR2 SYDVKM. There are 14 residues in the CDR3. The ends were cut back, 6 bases at V and 6 bases at J, with 15 bases in the middle. This chain's CDR3 is CASSLIGSFNEQFF. The CDR3 nucleotides read TGTGCCAGCAGCCTGATAGGGTCTTTCAATGAGCAGTTCTTC.

This clonotype was recorded a few times. The chain couples TRBV7-3 to TRBJ2-1; TRBD1 matches 10 bases. V trimming: 1 base; J trimming: 6 bases; junction bases outside the gene matches: 6. Germline-derived CDR1 and CDR2 are SGHTA and FQGTGA. This CDR3 has 16 residues. Here the CDR3 reads CASSLRWDRGVNEQFF. CDR3 in DNA: TGTGCCAGCAGCTTAAGATGGGACAGGGGTGTCAATGAGCAGTTCTTC.

The chain uses TRBV6-6 and TRBJ2-1; 11 bases match TRBD2. This CDR3 is built from 15 residues. V shed 6 bases and J 6 bases; nucleotides not matched to a gene: 7. Germline V gene sequence: CDR1 MNHNY, CDR2 SVGAGI (reference sequence). CDR3 DNA: TGTGCCAGCAGCAAACTAGCGGGAGAGCTCAATGAGCAGTTCTTC. Translated, it gives CASSKLAGELNEQFF.